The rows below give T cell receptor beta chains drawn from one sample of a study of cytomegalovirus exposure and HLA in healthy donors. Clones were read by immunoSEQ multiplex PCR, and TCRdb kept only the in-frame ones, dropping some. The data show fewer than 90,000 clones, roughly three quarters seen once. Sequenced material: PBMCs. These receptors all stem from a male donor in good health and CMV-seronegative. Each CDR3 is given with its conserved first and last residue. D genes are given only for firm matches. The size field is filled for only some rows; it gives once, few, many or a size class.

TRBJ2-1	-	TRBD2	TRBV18	TGTGCCAGCTCTCCAGCGGGAAGCAACAATGAGCAGTTCTTC	CASSPAGSNNEQFF
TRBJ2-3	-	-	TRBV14	TGTGCCAGCAGCCAAGGTCGCGGTAACTTCCTGGAGGGTACGCAGTATTTT	CASSQGRGNFLEGTQYF
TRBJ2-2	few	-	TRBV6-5	TGTGCCAGTGAGGAGGGGGCGCTGGGCACCGGGGAGCTGTTTTTT	CASEEGALGTGELFF
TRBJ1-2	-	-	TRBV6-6	TGTGCCAGCAGTTACTCGAAGGACGGGGGGAGGGATGGCTACACCTTC	CASSYSKDGGRDGYTF
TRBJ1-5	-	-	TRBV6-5	TGTGCCAGCAGACAGGGACGCTCTCAGCCCCAGCATTTT	CASRQGRSQPQHF
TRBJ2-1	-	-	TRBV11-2	TGTGCCAGCAGTTCATGGGGGGACGTGGAGGAGCAGTTCTTC	CASSSWGDVEEQFF
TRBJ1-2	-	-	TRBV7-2	TGTGCCAGCAGCTCTTTCTATGGCTACACCTTC	CASSSFYGYTF
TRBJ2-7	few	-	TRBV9	TGTGCCAGCAGCGTCTCGCCGGGGAGCTCCTACGAGCAGTACTTC	CASSVSPGSSYEQYF
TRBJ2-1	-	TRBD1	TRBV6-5	TGTGCCAGCACCTCGTCGGAAGTCCCAGGGGGGCAGTTCTTC	CASTSSEVPGGQFF
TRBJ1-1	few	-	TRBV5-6	TGTGCCAGCACTTTCCGTGGGGGGACCACTGAAGCTTTCTTT	CASTFRGGTTEAFF
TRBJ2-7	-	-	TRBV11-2	TGTGCCAGCAGCTTAGGTCGCACAGGTACCTACGAGCAGTACTTC	CASSLGRTGTYEQYF
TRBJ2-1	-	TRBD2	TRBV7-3	TGTGCCAGCAGCCCCGGGACTAGCCTACTCAATGAGCAGTTCTTC	CASSPGTSLLNEQFF
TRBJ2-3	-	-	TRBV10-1	TGCGCCAGCAGTGAGCCAGGCTCTAGCACAGATACGCAGTATTTT	CASSEPGSSTDTQYF
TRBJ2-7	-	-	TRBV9	TGTGCCAGCAGCATTGATCAGGGTGTAGGCGAGCAGTACTTC	CASSIDQGVGEQYF
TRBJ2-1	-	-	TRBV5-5	TGTGCCAGCAGCTTGGCCGACAGAAGCTCCTACAATGAGCAGTTCTTC	CASSLADRSSYNEQFF
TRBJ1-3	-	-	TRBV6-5	TGTGCCAGCAGAACCAAGAGCTCTGGAAACACCATATATTTT	CASRTKSSGNTIYF
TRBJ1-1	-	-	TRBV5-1	TGCGCCAGCAGCTTGGGACAGAGCACTGAAGCTTTCTTT	CASSLGQSTEAFF
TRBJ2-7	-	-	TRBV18	TGTGCCAGCGGCTCGGGGACCTACGAGCAGTACTTC	CASGSGTYEQYF
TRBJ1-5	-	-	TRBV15	TGTGCCACCAGCAGACAGGGCAATCAGCCCCAGCATTTT	CATSRQGNQPQHF
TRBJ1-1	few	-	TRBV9	TGTGCCAGCAGCGTAGTAGAGGGAGCTGAAGCTTTCTTT	CASSVVEGAEAFF
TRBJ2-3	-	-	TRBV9	TGTGCCAGCAGCGTAGGGGAGGGTTTAGGGGGTACGCAGTATTTT	CASSVGEGLGGTQYF
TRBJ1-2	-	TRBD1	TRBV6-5	TGTGCCAGCACTTCCAGACAGGGGTTAGGCTATGGCTACACCTTC	CASTSRQGLGYGYTF
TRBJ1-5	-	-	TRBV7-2	TGTGCCAGCAGCTTAGCCGGACTGAGCAATCAGCCCCAGCATTTT	CASSLAGLSNQPQHF
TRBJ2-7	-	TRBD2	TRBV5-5	TGTGCCAGCAGCTTAGGTGGGAGGGACGAGCAGTACTTC	CASSLGGRDEQYF
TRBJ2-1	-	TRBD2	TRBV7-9	TGTGCCAGCAGCTCAGGACTAGCGGGAGGTACGGAGCAGTTCTTC	CASSSGLAGGTEQFF
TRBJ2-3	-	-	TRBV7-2	TGTGCCAGCAGCTTAGGGGAGCCTAGCACAGATACGCAGTATTTT	CASSLGEPSTDTQYF
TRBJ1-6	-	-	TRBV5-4	TGTGCCAGCAGCAGGGCAGGGGCTAGTTCACCCCTCCACTTT	CASSRAGASSPLHF
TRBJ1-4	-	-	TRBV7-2	TGTGCCAGCAGCGACATCAGGGCAACTAATGAAAAACTGTTTTTT	CASSDIRATNEKLFF
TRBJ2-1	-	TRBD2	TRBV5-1	TGCGCCAGCAGCCCGGGACTAGCGGGGGGGGCGCAGTTCTTC	CASSPGLAGGAQFF
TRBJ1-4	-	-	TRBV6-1	TGTGCCATCAAGACCTTTCAGGGTATCTATGAAAAACTGTTTTTT	CAIKTFQGIYEKLFF
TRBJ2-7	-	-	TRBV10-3	TGTGCCATCAGTGAGCGGAGGGGCTACGAGCAGTACTTC	CAISERRGYEQYF
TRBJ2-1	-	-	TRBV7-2	TGTGCCAGCAGCATTAGAGTTCCTCTTGAGCAGTTCTTC	CASSIRVPLEQFF
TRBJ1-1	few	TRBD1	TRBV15	TGTGCCACCAGCAGAGAGTTTGGGACAGCCAACACTGAAGCTTTCTTT	CATSREFGTANTEAFF
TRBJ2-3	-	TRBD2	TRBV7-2	TGTGCCAGCAGCTGGTCCGGGACTAAGCAGTATTTT	CASSWSGTKQYF
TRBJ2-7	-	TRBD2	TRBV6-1	TGTGCCAGCAGTAGACTAGCGGGGGGCTACGAGCAGTACTTC	CASSRLAGGYEQYF
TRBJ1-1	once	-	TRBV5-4	TGTGCCAGCAGCATTGGGCGGGCCCCCTCGCCTTTCTTT	CASSIGRAPSPFF
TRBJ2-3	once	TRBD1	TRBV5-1	TGCGCCAGCAGCTTGTGGGACAGGGTCACAGATACGCAGTATTTT	CASSLWDRVTDTQYF